What follows is one T cell receptor beta chain and its context. The antigen is undetermined. The sample comes from a study of cytomegalovirus exposure and HLA in healthy donors. Study-wide points: TCR clusters originating in the first cohort tended to co-occur in the roughly 120 validation repertoires, according to a later analysis. A classifier reportedly called cytomegalovirus status with high sensitivity and specificity. Rarity marked most TCR sequences, yet some public TCRs occurred in many donors.

This table comes from immunoSEQ multiplex PCR, and its TCRdb copy is limited to in-frame clones, with some not included. In the table there are 70,000 to 95,000 clones, 93% of which are singletons. The sequence was collected from a woman in her twenties or thirties in good health and CMV-seronegative. Sequencing was carried out using PBMCs.

CDR3 coding DNA: TGTGCCACCGGGACTTCCCAAGAGACCCAGTACTTC. This encodes CATGTSQETQYF. The chain joins TRBV10-3 to TRBJ2-5; weak D call: TRBD2 (6 bases). Germline V CDR1 and CDR2: ENHRY, SYGVKD. V shed 10 bases and J shed 1 base, with 10 bases lying between them. The CDR3 loop spans 12 amino acids.